Listed below are T cell receptor beta chains from one sample, sequenced in a study of CD8 T cells in Susac syndrome. TCRdb recomputed calls from the immunoSEQ multiplex PCR reads with MiXCR, one row per CDR3 protein. The sample shows some 76,000 distinct CDR3 sequences, roughly nine tenths of them seen only once. Sequenced material: CD8+ T cells from PBMCs. The receptors here all came from a human donor with multiple sclerosis. The conserved cysteine and the conserved F or W are not part of the CDR3 here. Fields, in order: V gene, CDR3 protein.

v_call: TRBV19; cdr3_aa: ASSLTGSYEQF
v_call: TRBV19; cdr3_aa: ASSIQGGVQNEQF
v_call: TRBV20-1; cdr3_aa: STHKRDRSYEQY
v_call: TRBV4-1; cdr3_aa: ASSPIPGPNTEAF
v_call: TRBV19; cdr3_aa: ASEDSYSNQPQH
v_call: TRBV12-2; cdr3_aa: ASHFRGH
v_call: TRBV5-6; cdr3_aa: ASSWGTGKETQY
v_call: TRBV2; cdr3_aa: ASSPGTTVNQPQH
v_call: TRBV6-5; cdr3_aa: ASRRDNKGTEAF
v_call: TRBV6-2/TRBV6-3; cdr3_aa: ASSLGGQPDQPQH
v_call: TRBV29-1; cdr3_aa: SVRVRSSYEQY
v_call: TRBV28; cdr3_aa: ASSLLSGSGEQY
v_call: TRBV13; cdr3_aa: ASSLGQGYVNTEAF
v_call: TRBV20-1; cdr3_aa: SAAFTTYEQY
v_call: TRBV4-3; cdr3_aa: ASSQATGVAYEQY
v_call: TRBV6-1; cdr3_aa: ASSRATTYEQY
v_call: TRBV20-1; cdr3_aa: SARDRERPTGELF
v_call: TRBV13; cdr3_aa: ASSRGLNEQF
v_call: TRBV3-1; cdr3_aa: AGSPTGGSNTGELF
v_call: TRBV12-3/TRBV12-4; cdr3_aa: ASSPTENNEQF
v_call: TRBV2; cdr3_aa: ASRQGIVQINSPLH
v_call: TRBV5-6; cdr3_aa: ASSQAHPEGPGNEQF
v_call: TRBV28; cdr3_aa: ASMGRPMDTGELF
v_call: TRBV28; cdr3_aa: ASTPTGAGNGYT
v_call: TRBV19; cdr3_aa: ASTPGRPDNEQF
v_call: TRBV23-1; cdr3_aa: ASSHQGPRTYEQY
v_call: TRBV6-2/TRBV6-3; cdr3_aa: ASQEFSYNEQF
v_call: TRBV10-1; cdr3_aa: ASSKTGTGTYEQY
v_call: TRBV12-3/TRBV12-4; cdr3_aa: ASSLSGANTGELF
v_call: TRBV5-4; cdr3_aa: ASSFQSGELF
v_call: TRBV12-3/TRBV12-4; cdr3_aa: ASSLRGNYEQY
v_call: TRBV5-8; cdr3_aa: ASSPGQTDQETQY
v_call: TRBV14; cdr3_aa: ASSLHVTGDYGYT
v_call: TRBV5-1; cdr3_aa: ASSSTGNVGQF
v_call: TRBV7-9; cdr3_aa: ASSLYKSQGRYGYT
v_call: TRBV11-3; cdr3_aa: ASSLETDTGELF
v_call: TRBV20-1; cdr3_aa: SFSSGRETDTQY
v_call: TRBV29-1; cdr3_aa: SVERSAGGPGYNEQF
v_call: TRBV6-5; cdr3_aa: ASSYSLGTGELF
v_call: TRBV20-1; cdr3_aa: SAMGREGYEQY